Detailed here is one T cell receptor (beta chain). This record comes from a study of blood T cell repertoires in COVID-19. Turning to the study itself: Two negative PCRs, clearance, or symptom resolution characterized the recovered Cohort 3 donors. PBMCs, B-cell-depleted T cells, or T cells provided the cDNA or gDNA that made up the material. COVID-19 samples, acute and convalescent, were from the United States, Italy and Spain.

Cohorts were determined from participant-reported clinical history. Using immunoSEQ multiplex PCR, the repertoire was profiled, and TCRdb retains in-frame clones only, with some absent. The sample yields under 400,000 clones, over 75% seen once. The germline V and J ends were trimmed by 4 bases and 1 base, with 10 bases remaining between them. The CDR3 length is 15 residues. In germline, CDR1 is LGHDT, CDR2 YNNKEL (reference sequence). This sequence was found in a man between 35 and 55 years old in a cohort exposed to, infected with or recovered from COVID-19 (not recorded which). V is TRBV3-1 (or the pseudogene TRBV3-2) and J is TRBJ2-2; D is perhaps TRBD1 (6 bases). Sequenced: PBMCs or T cells enriched from blood (not recorded which). CDR3 loop: CASSLTGMNTGELFF. The CDR3 DNA follows: TGTGCCAGCAGCCTTACAGGGATGAACACCGGGGAGCTGTTTTTT.